Each of the 13 T cell receptor beta chains below was sequenced from the same sample in a study of cytomegalovirus exposure and HLA in healthy donors. Amplification used 60 Vbeta primers and 13 Jbeta primers. The assay was immunoSEQ multiplex PCR, and TCRdb's table has in-frame clones only and misses some. The sample records fewer than 250,000 clones, 82% being singletons. The sequenced sample was PBMCs. The receptors shown here come from a man aged 35-49 years in good health and CMV-seropositive.

The chain couples TRBV11-2 to TRBJ1-5, with D possibly TRBD1 on 6 matching bases. Trimming removed 4 bases from V and 4 bases from J, with 8 bases in between. Germline V CDR1 and CDR2: SGHAT, FQNNGV. The CDR3 has 13 amino acids. For the CDR3, the DNA is TGTGCCAGCAGCTGGCAGGGGAATCAGCCCCAGCATTTT. It codes for CASSWQGNQPQHF.

The J gene is TRBJ2-7, the V gene TRBV7-8; 11 bases are a match to TRBD2. V shed 3 bases and J 6 bases; nucleotides not matched to a gene: 7. The CDR3 totals 15 residues. Germline V lookup: CDR1 SGHVS, CDR2 FQNEAQ. CDR3 sequence: CASSFPLAGEFEQYF. The CDR3 bases are TGTGCCAGCAGCTTCCCACTAGCGGGAGAATTCGAGCAGTACTTC.

Only one count was recorded for this clone. V usage is TRBV19 and J usage is TRBJ2-1; tentative D call: TRBD2 (5 bases). This CDR3 has 15 residues. Trimming stripped 3 bases from V and 4 bases from J, with 13 bases between. Germline V CDR1 and CDR2: LNHDA, SQIVND (reference sequence). CDR3 in DNA: TGTGCCAGTAGTATCCTAGTTTCGGGGTACAATGAGCAGTTCTTC. Its protein is CASSILVSGYNEQFF.

The CDR3 DNA reads as TGTGCCAGCAGTGACTCGAACAGGGGAGTTGGCGGCTACACCTTC. This encodes CASSDSNRGVGGYTF. V is TRBV6-4 and J is TRBJ1-2, with 7 nucleotides matching TRBD1. This CDR3 region has 15 residues. Germline V gene lookup returns CDR1 MRHNA and CDR2 SNTAGT. V lost 0 bases and J lost 8; bases outside the gene matches: 9.

The chain joins TRBV30 to TRBJ2-3, with D possibly being TRBD2 (6 bases). Germline CDR1 reads GTSNPN; CDR2 reads SVGIG (reference sequence). The CDR3 totals 12 residues. Trimming shortened V by 1 base and J by 5 bases, and 7 bases separated the two germline ends. CDR3 region: CAWSGGVDTQYF. CDR3 sequence (DNA): TGTGCCTGGAGTGGGGGGGTAGATACGCAGTATTTT. The whole variable domain, remainder taken from reference TRBV30 and TRBJ2-3, is SQTIHQWPATLVQPVGSPLSLECTVEGTSNPNLYWYRQAAGRGLQLLFYSVGIGQISSEVPQNLSASRPQDRQFILSSKKLLLSDSGFYLCAWSGGVDTQYFGPGTRLTVL.

This clone was detected only once. The CDR3 loop is CASSLSAGGFYEQYF. CDR3 nucleotides: TGTGCCAGCAGTTTATCTGCGGGAGGATTCTACGAGCAGTACTTC. The gene calls are TRBV27 and TRBJ2-7, with TRBD2 identical over 8 bases. The germline gives CDR1 MNHEY, CDR2 SMNVEV (reference sequence). The CDR3 contains 15 residues. The ends lost 0 bases at V and 3 bases at J; junction bases unmatched: 4.

V is TRBV7-9 and J is TRBJ1-2, with 7 bases identical to TRBD1. Trimming cost V 1 base and J 7 bases; bases outside gene matches: 3. The CDR3 has 13 residues. Germline CDR1 and CDR2: SEHNR and FQNEAQ (reference sequence). The CDR3 nucleotides read TGTGCCAGCAGCTTAGAGACAGGGAGTGGCTACACCTTC. It yields the protein CASSLETGSGYTF. Combining the CDR3 with reference TRBV7-9 and TRBJ1-2 gives the whole variable domain DTGVSQNPRHKITKRGQNVTFRCDPISEHNRLYWYRQTLGQGPEFLTYFQNEAQLEKSRLLSDRFSAERPKGSFSTLEIQRTEQGDSAMYLCASSLETGSGYTFGSGTRLTVV.

The gene calls are TRBV4-2 and TRBJ1-2; D not resolved. The CDR3 loop spans 11 amino acids. Germline V CDR1 and CDR2: LGHNA, YNFKEQ. V was cut by 4 bases and J by 7 bases, with 7 bases left in between. CDR3 in amino acids: CASSPGSGYTF. DNA for the CDR3: TGTGCCAGCAGCCCTGGGAGTGGCTACACCTTC.

To note about this clone: Other nucleotide sequences from this sample produce the same CDR3. The CDR3 reads CASTPGTSGTNEQFF. The DNA of the CDR3 is TGTGCCAGCACGCCGGGGACTAGCGGGACTAATGAGCAGTTCTTC. The chain recombines TRBV6-5 with TRBJ2-1; 13 bases match TRBD2. V lost 7 bases and J lost 7; bases outside the gene matches: 7. This CDR3 has 15 residues. Per the germline V gene, CDR1 is MNHEY and CDR2 is SVGAGI.

The CDR3 DNA sequence: TGTGCCAGCAGTTCTAGGGACAGGGTGTCGGTCGAGCAGTACGTC. This sequence encodes CASSSRDRVSVEQYV. The chain couples TRBV5-8 to TRBJ2-7; 9 positions match TRBD1. Germline assignment: CDR1 SGHTS and CDR2 YDEGEE. The CDR3 has 15 amino acids. With V trimmed by 5 bases and J by 6 bases, 12 bases remained unmatched.

The rearrangement joins TRBV7-6 to TRBJ2-5, with 8 bases aligning to TRBD1. V gave up 1 base and J gave up 2 bases; unmatched junction bases: 0. There are 14 residues in the CDR3. Germline assignment: CDR1 SGHVS and CDR2 FNYEAQ. CDR3 loop: CASSLGTGQETQYF. In DNA form, the CDR3 reads TGTGCCAGCAGCTTAGGGACAGGGCAAGAGACCCAGTACTTC.

V and J are TRBV5-6 and TRBJ2-7; 9 nucleotides agree with TRBD2. V lost 0 bases to trimming and J lost 7 bases; unmatched junction nucleotides: 8. CDR3 length: 15 amino acids. CDR1 SGHDT and CDR2 YYEEEE come from the germline V gene. The CDR3 loop is CASSLVGGRVDEQYV. The DNA for the CDR3 is TGTGCCAGCAGCTTGGTGGGCGGGAGGGTCGATGAGCAGTACGTC.

This sequence joins TRBV5-6 and TRBJ2-2; 10 bases line up with TRBD2. V lost 4 bases and J lost 4; bases outside the gene matches: 7. Germline-derived CDR1 and CDR2 are SGHDT and YYEEEE. The CDR3 has 16 residues. The CDR3 DNA sequence: TGTGCCAGCAGCACCCCTAGCGGGAGATTCACCGGGGAGCTGTTTTTT. It codes for CASSTPSGRFTGELFF. The full variable domain, rest sourced from reference TRBV5-6 and TRBJ2-2, is DAGVTQSPTHLIKTRGQQVTLRCSPKSGHDTVSWYQQALGQGPQFIFQYYEEEERQRGNFPDRFSGHQFPNYSSELNVNALLLGDSALYLCASSTPSGRFTGELFFGEGSRLTVL.